Presented here are 20 T cell receptor beta chains from one specimen sequenced in a study of vaccination and CD4 T cells after COVID-19. Their target antigens are unknown. CD4+ T cells that had been cultured provided DNA sequenced with the Oncomine TCR Beta short-read assay. Each CDR3 protein is one row after TCRdb ran MiXCR on the PCR reads. The sample contains about 23,000 distinct CDR3 sequences, roughly 68% of which appear only once. Treatment defined: approximately nine-day PBMC culture with coronavirus spike peptide pools or control peptides (ViraFEST assay). Material: CD4+ T cells from blood, cultured in vitro, obtained after SARS-CoV-2 vaccination. The receptors were sampled from a human donor who received a COVID-19 vaccine.

The V call is TRBV6-1, the J call TRBJ2-7, with 10 nucleotides matching TRBD1. CDR3 length equals 14 residues. Germline lookup yields CDR1 MNHNS and CDR2 SASEGT. The junction had 5 bases not matched to a gene; V was cut back by 1 base and J by 8 bases. DNA of the CDR3: TGTGCCAGCAGTGAAGTGACAGGGGGCGGGAAGCAGTACTTC. Its protein is CASSEVTGGGKQYF.

This sequence joins TRBV5-4 and TRBJ2-5, with TRBD2 identical over 15 bases. Germline trimming cut 5 bases from V and 5 bases from J; bases unmatched to any gene: 10. This CDR3 is built from 17 residues. Germline V gene sequence: CDR1 SGHNT, CDR2 YYREEE (reference sequence). The CDR3 DNA sequence: TGTGCCAGCAGTTCAGGACTAGCGGGGGGGCCTGGGGAGACCCAGTACTTC. Amino acid sequence: CASSSGLAGGPGETQYF.

The chain carries TRBV15 and TRBJ2-2; D not resolved. V lost 9 bases and J 2 bases, leaving 19 bases between the germline ends. The CDR3 is 16 residues long. Germline V gene data show CDR1 as LNHNV and CDR2 as YYDKDF (reference sequence). CDR3 DNA: TGTGCCACACCTCGCGTCCCCCAGACTAACACCGGGGAGCTGTTTTTT. This translates into CATPRVPQTNTGELFF. Looking up the rest from reference TRBV15 and TRBJ2-2 gives the full variable domain: DAMVIQNPRYQVTQFGKPVTLSCSQTLNHNVMYWYQQKSSQAPKLLFHYYDKDFNNEADTPDNFQSRRPNTSFCFLDIRSPGLGDTAMYLCATPRVPQTNTGELFFGEGSRLTVL.

In this sample, this clonotype turned up a few times. V gene TRBV24-1 combines with J gene TRBJ1-1; weak D call: TRBD1 (6 bases). Trimming removed 2 bases at V and 6 bases at J, with 9 bases between. The germline V gene encodes CDR1 KGHDR and CDR2 SFDVKD. The CDR3 is made up of 13 amino acids. CDR3 loop: CATSDSWTAEAFF. CDR3 DNA sequence: TGTGCCACCAGTGATTCGTGGACAGCTGAAGCTTTCTTT.

This CDR3 is CASSYGSGTDTQYF. CDR3 in DNA: TGTGCCAGCAGCTACGGCTCAGGGACAGATACGCAGTATTTT. This sequence joins TRBV7-2 and TRBJ2-3; the D gene is possibly TRBD1 (5 bases). CDR1 and CDR2 (germline): SGHTA, FQGNSA. The CDR3 loop spans 14 amino acids. The germline V and J ends were trimmed by 4 bases and 3 bases, with 11 bases remaining between them.

The rearrangement uses TRBV6-1 and TRBJ1-1, with a tentative D call TRBD1 (6 bases). The CDR3 is 14 residues long. Trimming pared 5 bases from V and 5 bases from J, leaving 15 bases between. Per germline, CDR1 MNHNS and CDR2 SASEGT. The CDR3 nucleotides read TGTGCCAGCAGTCTCAGGGGCCCGGTAACTGAAGCTTTCTTT. Amino acids: CASSLRGPVTEAFF.

The CDR3 DNA is TGTGCCAGCACTCCTCAGAGCTCCTATAATTCACCCCTCCACTTT. Translation: CASTPQSSYNSPLHF. The V and J genes are TRBV6-1 and TRBJ1-6; D not certain. This CDR3 spans 15 amino acids. Germline-derived CDR1 and CDR2 are MNHNS and SASEGT. V was trimmed by 7 bases and J by 0 bases, leaving 10 bases between them.

V gene TRBV6-5 combines with J gene TRBJ1-2; D is possibly TRBD1 (6 bases). Per germline, CDR1 MNHEY and CDR2 SVGAGI. The CDR3 length is 15 residues. V lost 2 bases and J 0 bases, leaving 10 bases between the germline ends. Here the CDR3 reads CASSYGRTANYGYTF. CDR3 DNA: TGTGCCAGCAGTTACGGCAGGACAGCTAACTATGGCTACACCTTC.

V and J are TRBV24-1 and TRBJ2-1; D not certain. V was clipped by 5 bases and J by 5 bases, with 9 bases between them. Per germline, CDR1 KGHDR and CDR2 SFDVKD. The CDR3 consists of 13 residues. The CDR3 spells CATSGWGNNEQFF. CDR3 in DNA: TGTGCCACCAGTGGGTGGGGTAACAATGAGCAGTTCTTC.

This clonotype came up a few times. The genes are TRBV20-1 and TRBJ1-2, with D perhaps TRBD1 (6 bases). CDR1 is DFQATT and CDR2 is SNEGSKA in the germline V gene (reference sequence). The CDR3 sequence is 12 residues long. V dropped 5 bases and J dropped 8 bases, with 15 bases sitting between them. CDR3 amino acids: CSAETGSRGYTF. CDR3 DNA: TGCAGTGCTGAAACAGGGTCCCGGGGCTACACCTTC.

The V call is TRBV5-1, the J call TRBJ2-2, with D possibly TRBD1 on 5 matching bases. In germline, CDR1 is SGHRS, CDR2 YFSETQ. Trimming cost V 0 bases and J 5 bases, with 14 bases left between them. The CDR3 runs to 16 residues. In DNA form, the CDR3 reads TGCGCCAGCAGCTTGGTCCTCAGGGAAGGAACCGGGGAGCTGTTTTTT. Its protein product is CASSLVLREGTGELFF.

The rearrangement links TRBV4-2 to TRBJ2-5; D not certain. The CDR3 extends over 14 amino acids. From germline, CDR1 is LGHNA and CDR2 YNFKEQ. Trimming removed 0 bases at V and 9 bases at J, with 14 bases between. The CDR3 nucleotides read TGTGCCAGCAGCCAAGATTTGTCAGGCCGAGCCCAGTACTTC. Amino acids: CASSQDLSGRAQYF.

This chain connects TRBV20-1 to TRBJ1-2; the match to TRBD1 covers 10 bases. This CDR3 region has 14 residues. Trimming at V came to 1 base and at J to 8 bases, leaving 7 bases not matched to a gene. CDR1 is DFQATT, CDR2 SNEGSKA, per germline (reference sequence). CDR3 sequence (DNA): TGCAGTGCTAGAGTAGACAGGGGGCTAGGCGGCTACACCTTC. Residues: CSARVDRGLGGYTF.

About this clonotype itself: A junction boundary mismatches the germline segment, possibly from a read error. This chain links TRBV25-1 with TRBJ1-3; D gene uncertain. There are 14 residues in the CDR3. Germline CDR1 is MGHDK and CDR2 is SYGVNS. In DNA form, the CDR3 reads TGTGCCAGTCAGCGCGCGGGTTCTGGAAACACCATATATTTC. Amino acids: CASQRAGSGNTIYF.

The V gene is TRBV20-1, the J gene TRBJ2-3; 9 positions agree with TRBD2. V was clipped by 5 bases and J by 6 bases; unmatched bases: 9. This CDR3 has 14 residues. CDR1 is DFQATT and CDR2 is SNEGSKA in the germline V gene (reference sequence). The CDR3 nucleotides are TGCAGTGCTCGGTCGGGCGGGGGGGATGATACGCAGTATTTT. The encoded protein is CSARSGGGDDTQYF.

CDR3 sequence: CATTMLGGAGNTEAFF. DNA of the CDR3: TGTGCCACTACGATGTTGGGGGGCGCCGGGAACACTGAAGCTTTCTTT. The V and J genes are TRBV19 and TRBJ1-1, with D perhaps matching TRBD1 (6 bases). The V gene lost 10 bases and the J gene lost 1 base, with 22 bases spanning the gap. The germline V gene encodes CDR1 LNHDA and CDR2 SQIVND (reference sequence). The CDR3 totals 16 residues.

The chain links TRBV18 to TRBJ1-1, with 10 bases that match TRBD1. Looked up from germline, CDR1 is KGHSH and CDR2 is LQKENI. The CDR3 spans 17 residues. J gave up 1 base and V 1 base, and 6 bases lay outside the gene matches. The CDR3 bases are TGTGCCAGCTCACCACGGAGGACAGGGGGTGGGAACACTGAAGCTTTCTTT. Its protein product is CASSPRRTGGGNTEAFF.

This sequence joins TRBV7-3 and TRBJ1-3, with TRBD1 matching over 8 bases. The CDR3 extends over 15 amino acids. V lost 5 bases and J lost 0; bases outside the gene matches: 3. CDR1 is SGHTA and CDR2 is FQGTGA in the germline V gene. CDR3 nucleotides: TGTGCCAGCAGCGCTACAGGGGGCTCTGGAAACACCATATATTTT. Translating gives CASSATGGSGNTIYF.

The chain recombines TRBV21-1 with TRBJ1-1; the table calls TRBD1, which could not be checked here. TRBV21-1 is reported as a pseudogene. This CDR3 has 15 amino acids. CDR3 region: CASSIQAQGNTEAFF. The DNA of the CDR3 is TGTGCCAGCAGCATTCAAGCCCAGGGTAACACTGAAGCTTTCTTT.

This chain uses TRBV5-1 with TRBJ2-1; D remains unclear. V was shortened by 2 bases and J by 8 bases, with 5 bases between the two germline ends. Per the germline V gene, CDR1 is SGHRS and CDR2 is YFSETQ. This CDR3 region has 11 residues. CDR3 residues: CASSFIDEQFF. DNA of the CDR3: TGCGCCAGCAGCTTTATAGATGAGCAGTTCTTC.